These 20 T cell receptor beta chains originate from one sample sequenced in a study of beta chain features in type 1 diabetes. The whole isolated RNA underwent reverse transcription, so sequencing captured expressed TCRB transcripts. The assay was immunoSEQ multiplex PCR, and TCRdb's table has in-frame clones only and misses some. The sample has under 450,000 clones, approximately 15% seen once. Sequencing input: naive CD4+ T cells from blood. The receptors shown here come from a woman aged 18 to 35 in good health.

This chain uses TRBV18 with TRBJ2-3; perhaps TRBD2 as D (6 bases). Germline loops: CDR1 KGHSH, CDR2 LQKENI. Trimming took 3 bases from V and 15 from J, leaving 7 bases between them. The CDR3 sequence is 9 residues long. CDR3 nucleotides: TGTGCCAGCTCACCGCGGGAATATTTT. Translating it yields CASSPREYF. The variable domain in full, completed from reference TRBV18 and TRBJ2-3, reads NAGVMQNPRHLVRRRGQEARLRCSPMKGHSHVYWYRQLPEEGLKFMVYLQKENIIDESGMPKERFSAEFPKEGPSILRIQQVVRGDSAAYFCASSPREYFGPGTRLTVL.

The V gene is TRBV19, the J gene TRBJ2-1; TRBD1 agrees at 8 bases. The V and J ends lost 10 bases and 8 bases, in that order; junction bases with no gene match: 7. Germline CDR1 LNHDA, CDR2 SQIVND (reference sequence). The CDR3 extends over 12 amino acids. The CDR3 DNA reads TGTGCCACCAGACAGGGGTCCGATGAGCAGTTCTTC. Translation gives CATRQGSDEQFF.

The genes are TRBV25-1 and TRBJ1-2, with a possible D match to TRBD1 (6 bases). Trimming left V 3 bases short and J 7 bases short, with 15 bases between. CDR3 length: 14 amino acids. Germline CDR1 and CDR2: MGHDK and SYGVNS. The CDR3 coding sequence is TGTGCCAGCAGTGATCCGACGGGGGGCCGTGGCTACACCTTC. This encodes CASSDPTGGRGYTF.

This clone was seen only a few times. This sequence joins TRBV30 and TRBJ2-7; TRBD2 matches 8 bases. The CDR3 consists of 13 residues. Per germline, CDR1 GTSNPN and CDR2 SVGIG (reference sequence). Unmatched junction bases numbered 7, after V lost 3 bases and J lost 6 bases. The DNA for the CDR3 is TGTGCCTGGAGCGGTTACGGGAGGGGCGAGCAGTACTTC. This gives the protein CAWSGYGRGEQYF. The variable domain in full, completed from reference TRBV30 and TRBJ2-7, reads SQTIHQWPATLVQPVGSPLSLECTVEGTSNPNLYWYRQAAGRGLQLLFYSVGIGQISSEVPQNLSASRPQDRQFILSSKKLLLSDSGFYLCAWSGYGRGEQYFGPGTRLTVT.

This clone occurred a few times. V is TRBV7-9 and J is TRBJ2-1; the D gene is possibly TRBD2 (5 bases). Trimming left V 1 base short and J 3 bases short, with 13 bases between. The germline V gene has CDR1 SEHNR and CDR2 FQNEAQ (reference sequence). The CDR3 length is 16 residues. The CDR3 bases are TGTGCCAGCAGCTTAGTCCCAGCGGAAGACTACAATGAGCAGTTCTTC. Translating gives CASSLVPAEDYNEQFF. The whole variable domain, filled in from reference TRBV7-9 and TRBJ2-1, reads DTGVSQNPRHKITKRGQNVTFRCDPISEHNRLYWYRQTLGQGPEFLTYFQNEAQLEKSRLLSDRFSAERPKGSFSTLEIQRTEQGDSAMYLCASSLVPAEDYNEQFFGPGTRLTVL.

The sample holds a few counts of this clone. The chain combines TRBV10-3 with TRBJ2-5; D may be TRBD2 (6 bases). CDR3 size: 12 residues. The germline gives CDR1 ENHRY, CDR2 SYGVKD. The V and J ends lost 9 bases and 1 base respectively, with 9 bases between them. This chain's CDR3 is CAIGGVQETQYF. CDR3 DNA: TGTGCCATAGGCGGGGTCCAAGAGACCCAGTACTTC.

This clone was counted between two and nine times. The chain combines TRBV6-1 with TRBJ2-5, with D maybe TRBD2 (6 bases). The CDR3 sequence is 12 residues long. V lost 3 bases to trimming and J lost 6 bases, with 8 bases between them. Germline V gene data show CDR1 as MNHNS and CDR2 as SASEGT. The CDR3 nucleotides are TGTGCCAGCAGTGATCGGGGGAAGACCCAGTACTTC. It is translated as CASSDRGKTQYF.

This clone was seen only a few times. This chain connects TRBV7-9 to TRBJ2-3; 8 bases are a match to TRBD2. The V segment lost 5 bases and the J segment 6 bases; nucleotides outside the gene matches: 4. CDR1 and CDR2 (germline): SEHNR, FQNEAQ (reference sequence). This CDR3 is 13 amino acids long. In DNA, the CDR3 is TGTGCCAGCAGCCGAGCGGGAGCTGATACGCAGTATTTT. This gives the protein CASSRAGADTQYF.

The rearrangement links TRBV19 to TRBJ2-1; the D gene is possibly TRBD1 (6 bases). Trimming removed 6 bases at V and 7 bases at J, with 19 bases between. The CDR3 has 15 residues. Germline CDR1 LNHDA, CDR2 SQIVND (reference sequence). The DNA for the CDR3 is TGTGCCAGTAGCACTACAGGGATGACTTCGAATGAGCAGTTCTTC. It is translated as CASSTTGMTSNEQFF.

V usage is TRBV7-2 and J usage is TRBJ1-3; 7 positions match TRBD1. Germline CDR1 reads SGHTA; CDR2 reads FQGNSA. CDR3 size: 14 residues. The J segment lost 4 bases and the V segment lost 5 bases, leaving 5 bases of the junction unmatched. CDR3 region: CASSQGGAGNTIYF. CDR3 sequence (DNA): TGTGCCAGCAGCCAGGGGGGAGCCGGAAACACCATATATTTT.

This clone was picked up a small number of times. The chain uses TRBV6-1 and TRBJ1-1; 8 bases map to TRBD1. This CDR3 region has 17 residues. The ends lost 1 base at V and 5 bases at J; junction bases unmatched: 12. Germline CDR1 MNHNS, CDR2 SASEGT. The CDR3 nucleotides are TGTGCCAGCAGTGAAGGCAGGGGGCTAACGTCGGGGACTGAAGCTTTCTTT. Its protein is CASSEGRGLTSGTEAFF.

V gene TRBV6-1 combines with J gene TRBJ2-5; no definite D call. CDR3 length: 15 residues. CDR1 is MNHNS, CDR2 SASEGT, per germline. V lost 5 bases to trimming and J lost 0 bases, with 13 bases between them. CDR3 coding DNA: TGTGCCAGCAGTTTGACCGGGTTGTACCAAGAGACCCAGTACTTC. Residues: CASSLTGLYQETQYF.

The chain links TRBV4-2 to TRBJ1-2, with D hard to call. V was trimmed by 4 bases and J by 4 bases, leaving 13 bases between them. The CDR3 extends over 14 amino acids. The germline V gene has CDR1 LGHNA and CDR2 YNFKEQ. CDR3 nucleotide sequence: TGTGCCAGCAGCCGTGGTGAGGGCGGCTATGGCTACACCTTC. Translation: CASSRGEGGYGYTF.

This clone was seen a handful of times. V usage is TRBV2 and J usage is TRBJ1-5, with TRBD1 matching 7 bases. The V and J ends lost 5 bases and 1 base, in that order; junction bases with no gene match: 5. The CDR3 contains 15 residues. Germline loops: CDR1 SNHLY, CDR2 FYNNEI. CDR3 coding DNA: TGTGCCAGCAGTCAGACAGGGCGCAGCAATCAGCCCCAGCATTTT. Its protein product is CASSQTGRSNQPQHF.

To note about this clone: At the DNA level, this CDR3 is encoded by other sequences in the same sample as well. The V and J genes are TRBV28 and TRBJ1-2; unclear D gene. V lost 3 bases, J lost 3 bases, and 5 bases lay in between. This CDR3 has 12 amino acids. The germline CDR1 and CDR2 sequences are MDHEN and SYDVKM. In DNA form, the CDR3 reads TGTGCCAGCAGTTTTTCGGACTATGGCTACACCTTC. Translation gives CASSFSDYGYTF.

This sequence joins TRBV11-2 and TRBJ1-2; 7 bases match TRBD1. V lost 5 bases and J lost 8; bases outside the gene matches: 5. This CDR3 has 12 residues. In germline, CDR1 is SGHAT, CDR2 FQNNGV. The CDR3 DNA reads TGTGCCAGCAGCACGACAGGGATCGGCTACACCTTC. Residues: CASSTTGIGYTF.

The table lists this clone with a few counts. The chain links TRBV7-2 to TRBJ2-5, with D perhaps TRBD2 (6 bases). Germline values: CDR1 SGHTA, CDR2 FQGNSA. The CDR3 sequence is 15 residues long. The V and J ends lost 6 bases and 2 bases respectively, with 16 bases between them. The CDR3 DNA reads TGTGCCAGCAGATCGTGGGGAGCGGGTCAAGAGACCCAGTACTTC. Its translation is CASRSWGAGQETQYF.

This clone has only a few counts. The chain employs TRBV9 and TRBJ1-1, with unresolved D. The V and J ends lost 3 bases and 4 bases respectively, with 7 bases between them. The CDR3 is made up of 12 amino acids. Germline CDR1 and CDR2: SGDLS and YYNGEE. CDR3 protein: CASSAGLTEAFF. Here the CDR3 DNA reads TGTGCCAGCAGCGCCGGACTCACTGAAGCTTTCTTT.

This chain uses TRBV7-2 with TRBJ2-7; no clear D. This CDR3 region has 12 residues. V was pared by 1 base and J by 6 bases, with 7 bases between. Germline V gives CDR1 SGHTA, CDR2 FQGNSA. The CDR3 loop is CASSLGVSEQYF. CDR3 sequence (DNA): TGTGCCAGCAGCTTAGGCGTATCCGAGCAGTACTTC.

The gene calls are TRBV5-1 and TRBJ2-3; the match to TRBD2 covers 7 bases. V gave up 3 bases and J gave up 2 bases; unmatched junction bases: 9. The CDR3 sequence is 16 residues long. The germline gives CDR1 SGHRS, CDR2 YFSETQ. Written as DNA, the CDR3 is TGCGCCAGCAGCTCCACGGCTAGCGGCACCACAGATACGCAGTATTTT. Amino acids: CASSSTASGTTDTQYF.